This T cell receptor (beta chain) was found in a study of human T cells and chemical hapten exposure. Study-wide context: Patch tests applied 0.01% DPC to the upper back and were scored after 6 days.

TCRdb itself ran the RACE reads through MiXCR, one entry per CDR3 protein. The sample yields about 270,000 distinct CDR3 sequences, roughly 7.4% seen once. Germline CDR1 MDHEN, CDR2 SYDVKM. Trimming cost V 5 bases and J 3 bases; bases outside gene matches: 9. The CDR3 has 16 residues. Time point described: pre-sensitization, week 0. Treatment described: therapeutic diphenylcyclopropenone sensitization with weekly scalp DPC. RNA extraction used unfractionated whole blood as the source of total RNA. The chain recombines TRBV28 with TRBJ2-5, with 10 bases lining up with TRBD1. The input for sequencing was whole blood, taken in connection with sensitization to the hapten diphenylcyclopropenone (DPC). The TCR comes from a man younger than 35 with alopecia areata. Some clones in this sample may be carry-over from other donors' samples. The CDR3 nucleotides are TGTGCCAGCAGTACCTTCTGGGACAGGGGTGAAGAGACCCAGTACTTC. The encoded protein is CASSTFWDRGEETQYF.